The 9 T cell receptor beta chains below were found in one sample sequenced in a study of Ad26.COV2.S vaccination and SARS-CoV-2 variants (dated by TCRdb to 2020 to 2023). The library was generated by the immunoSEQ multiplex PCR assay. TCRdb took this table from immuneACCESS and kept in-frame rearrangements with V and J called. Such tables lack part of the clones; where checked against another copy, unresolved V genes explain under half of the gap, and the rest is unexplained. The sample table lists around 300,000 clones, almost 90% of them with a count of one. The ten largest account for over 5% of the sample. The treatment or condition label corresponds to: roughly 18 received Ad26.COV2.S at low or high dose, single or two shots; about 5 received placebo; per-sample allocation not given. Repertoires of vaccine and placebo recipients were sequenced from samples collected on day 63 after the first injection.

The sequences come from peripheral blood, collected in a trial of Ad26.COV2.S vaccine versus placebo. These receptors originate from a person between 18 and 65 years old who received the Ad26.COV2.S COVID-19 vaccine or a placebo.

In its sample, this clone was seen a few times. The J gene is TRBJ2-1, the V gene TRBV30; TRBD1 aligns across 9 bases. The CDR3 sequence is 15 residues long. After removal of 5 bases from V and 1 base from J, the junction contained 6 bases not matched to a gene. Germline CDR1 and CDR2: GTSNPN and SVGIG (reference sequence). DNA of the CDR3: TGTGCCTGGGACTCAGGACAGGGGTCCTACAATGAGCAGTTCTTC. Amino acids: CAWDSGQGSYNEQFF.

This clone was counted a few times. The J gene is TRBJ1-5, the V gene TRBV6-1; the D is unclear. Germline-derived CDR1 and CDR2 are MNHNS and SASEGT. This CDR3 has 16 amino acids. V was shortened by 4 bases and J by 0 bases, with 13 bases between the two germline ends. As DNA, the CDR3 is TGTGCCAGCAGTGTCTCGGAAGGGTATAGCAATCAGCCCCAGCATTTT. Translating gives CASSVSEGYSNQPQHF.

The chain employs TRBV9 and TRBJ1-2, with 9 bases identical to TRBD1. Per germline, CDR1 SGDLS and CDR2 YYNGEE. CDR3 size: 16 residues. Unmatched junction bases numbered 14, after V lost 3 bases and J lost 8 bases. Here the CDR3 reads CASSADRPGTGKGYTF. The CDR3 DNA sequence: TGTGCCAGCAGCGCGGACCGACCCGGGACAGGGAAGGGCTACACCTTC.

This chain joins TRBV7-2 and TRBJ1-1; 7 nucleotides align to TRBD1. Germline CDR1 reads SGHTA; CDR2 reads FQGNSA. The CDR3 loop spans 12 amino acids. V gave up 4 bases and J gave up 5 bases; unmatched junction bases: 1. The CDR3 nucleotides are TGTGCCAGCAGCTCAGGGGGGACTGAAGCTTTCTTT. Residues: CASSSGGTEAFF.

This chain connects TRBV2 to TRBJ2-1, with no clear D. Germline CDR1 is SNHLY and CDR2 is FYNNEI. V lost 7 bases and J 4 bases, leaving 11 bases between the germline ends. This CDR3 region has 13 residues. CDR3: CASKWERYNEQFF. CDR3 nucleotide sequence: TGTGCCAGCAAGTGGGAACGGTACAATGAGCAGTTCTTC.

In the case of this clone: At one end, the junction sequence differs from germline, possibly due to a read error. The genes are TRBV29-1 and TRBJ1-2, with D possibly matching TRBD1 (5 bases). Germline V gene data show CDR1 as SQVTM and CDR2 as ANQGSEA. CDR3 length: 15 residues. DNA of the CDR3: TGCAGCGCCCTAGGGGAACCAAATCAGCCCTATCGCTACACCTTC. Protein product: CSALGEPNQPYRYTF.

The genes are TRBV29-1 and TRBJ1-1; no firm D call. The length of the CDR3 is 9 residues. Germline V gene data show CDR1 as SQVTM and CDR2 as ANQGSEA. V was clipped by 4 bases and J by 4 bases, with 1 base between them. The CDR3 region is CSVGTEAFF. The CDR3 bases are TGCAGCGTTGGCACTGAAGCTTTCTTT. The full variable domain, its missing parts supplied by reference TRBV29-1 and TRBJ1-1, is SAVISQKPSRDICQRGTSLTIQCQVDSQVTMMFWYRQQPGQSLTLIATANQGSEATYESGFVIDKFPISRPNLTFSTLTVSNMSPEDSSIYLCSVGTEAFFGQGTRLTVV.

J is TRBJ2-5 and V is TRBV6-5, with 7 bases aligning to TRBD1. V was clipped by 2 bases and J by 4 bases; unmatched bases: 4. Germline CDR1 MNHEY, CDR2 SVGAGI. This CDR3 is built from 14 residues. The CDR3 DNA sequence: TGTGCCAGCAGTTACAAGACAGGGTCAGAGACCCAGTACTTC. Its translation: CASSYKTGSETQYF.

V is TRBV11-2 and J is TRBJ2-3; no clear D. V was shortened by 4 bases and J by 4 bases, with 15 bases between the two germline ends. Germline V gene lookup returns CDR1 SGHAT and CDR2 FQNNGV. This CDR3 contains 15 residues. In nucleotides, the CDR3 is TGTGCCAGCAGCTCGAATAGTCAAAGTGCAGATACGCAGTATTTT. Its translation is CASSSNSQSADTQYF.